This T cell receptor (beta chain) was sequenced for a study of memory CD4+ T cells and cytomegalovirus serostatus. Single viable CD3+CD4+CD8-CD45RO+ cells were sorted as the memory CD4+ T cells. CMV serostatus came from serum IgG against pp150, pp28, p38, p52. Positive selection with CD4 microbeads enriched total CD4+ T cells. As handled by the study authors: Out-of-frame sequences were removed, leaving around 2.2 million distinct TCRbeta sequences. Libraries were prepared by immunoSEQ multiplex PCR; TCRdb keeps only in-frame clonotypes and omits some of them. The DNA was the basis for D and trimming; V, J and clone size are from that table. The data hold more than 35,000 clones, with roughly 78% observed a single time. There are 12 residues in the CDR3. Germline V gives CDR1 GTSNPN, CDR2 SVGIG (reference sequence). Trimming cost V 8 bases and J 5 bases, with 15 bases left between them. On this clone: The antigen is undetermined.

Findings and caveats of the study: About 40% of the roughly 160 known CMV-associated TCRbeta sequences appeared in CD4+ memory.

The sequence came from an adult in good health and CMV-seronegative. Sequencing input: memory CD4+ T cells from blood. The chain has TRBV30 and TRBJ1-2, with D perhaps matching TRBD1 (5 bases). The CDR3 nucleotides read TGTGCCACCACGGAGGGGACGTATGGCTACACCTTC. This gives the protein CATTEGTYGYTF.